Below, 20 T cell receptor beta chains from the same sample are listed, as sequenced in a study of cytomegalovirus exposure and HLA in healthy donors. The PCR ran on 60 Vbeta and 13 Jbeta primers. Assay: immunoSEQ multiplex PCR; the TCRdb copy retains only in-frame clones and omits some. The sample shows roughly 90,000 clones, 75% to 80% of them seen only once. Sequencing input: PBMCs. Receptors were obtained from a woman aged 40-49 years in good health and CMV-seropositive.

This sequence joins TRBV19 and TRBJ1-5, with TRBD1 identical over 7 bases. Germline CDR1 is LNHDA and CDR2 is SQIVND (reference sequence). V trimming: 1 base; J trimming: 7 bases; junction bases outside the gene matches: 7. The CDR3 totals 15 residues. For the CDR3, the DNA is TGTGCCAGTAGTATAGCTCTGACAGGGTGGCAGCCCCAGCATTTT. Its translation is CASSIALTGWQPQHF.

The chain combines TRBV6-1 with TRBJ2-1, with 10 positions matching TRBD2. V gave up 1 base and J gave up 6 bases; unmatched junction bases: 3. The CDR3 is 15 residues long. Germline lookup yields CDR1 MNHNS and CDR2 SASEGT. Here the CDR3 reads CASSEGASGSNEQFF. CDR3 in DNA: TGTGCCAGCAGTGAAGGGGCTAGCGGGAGCAATGAGCAGTTCTTC.

The chain uses TRBV10-3 and TRBJ2-2, with D uncertain. Per the germline V gene, CDR1 is ENHRY and CDR2 is SYGVKD. The V gene lost 3 bases and the J gene lost 2 bases, with 7 bases spanning the gap. The CDR3 spans 14 residues. The CDR3 sequence is CAISEGGNTGELFF. The CDR3 DNA sequence: TGTGCCATCAGTGAAGGCGGCAACACCGGGGAGCTGTTTTTT.

The rearrangement links TRBV6-5 to TRBJ2-7; 8 bases are shared with TRBD1. Looked up from germline, CDR1 is MNHEY and CDR2 is SVGAGI. V lost 5 bases and J lost 3; bases outside the gene matches: 3. The CDR3 totals 13 residues. The CDR3 region is CASSADRGYEQYF. The CDR3 DNA follows: TGTGCCAGCAGTGCCGACAGGGGCTACGAGCAGTACTTC.

The chain has TRBV7-3 and TRBJ2-5; TRBD1 matches 9 bases. CDR1 is SGHTA and CDR2 is FQGTGA in the germline V gene. This CDR3 is 14 amino acids long. V lost 5 bases, J lost 5 bases, and 6 bases stayed unmatched. The CDR3, as DNA: TGTGCCAGCAGCCCCGGACAGGGGAGGGAGACCCAGTACTTC. This gives the protein CASSPGQGRETQYF.

CDR3 in amino acids: CASSPKTGSNTEAFF. CDR3 DNA sequence: TGCGCCAGCAGCCCCAAGACAGGGTCGAACACTGAAGCTTTCTTT. The chain uses TRBV5-1 and TRBJ1-1; TRBD1 matches 7 bases. CDR1 is SGHRS and CDR2 is YFSETQ in the germline V gene. The J segment lost 1 base and the V segment lost 4 bases, leaving 7 bases of the junction unmatched. This CDR3 comprises 15 residues.

The chain joins TRBV7-2 to TRBJ1-2; maybe TRBD1 (5 bases). Deletions cut 2 bases from V and 0 bases from J, with 7 bases between. CDR1 is SGHTA, CDR2 FQGNSA, per germline. The CDR3 has 14 amino acids. The CDR3 DNA is TGTGCCAGCAGCTTACAGGGTTCTAACTATGGCTACACCTTC. It codes for CASSLQGSNYGYTF.

This clone turned up a few times. The chain uses TRBV5-4 and TRBJ1-1; the match to TRBD1 covers 9 bases. The V gene's germline CDR1 is SGHNT and CDR2 YYREEE (reference sequence). V lost 4 bases, J lost 6 bases, and 10 bases stayed unmatched. The CDR3 covers 15 residues. The CDR3 bases are TGTGCCAGCAGCCAGCGGGACAGGGTATCAGCTGAAGCTTTCTTT. This gives the protein CASSQRDRVSAEAFF.

Notes on this clone: Compared with germline, one end of the junction differs, possibly owing to a read error. The rearrangement joins TRBV7-9 to TRBJ2-1; TRBD2 is a possible D gene (5 bases). The CDR3 covers 18 residues. CDR1 is SEHNR and CDR2 is FQNEAQ in the germline V gene (reference sequence). In DNA, the CDR3 is TGTTCCAGCAGCCCAACATTAGCGTATAGCGTACCTTCTGATGAGCAGTTCTTC. It encodes CSSSPTLAYSVPSDEQFF.

This sequence joins TRBV11-3 and TRBJ1-3; 7 positions match TRBD1. V lost 5 bases and J lost 4; bases outside the gene matches: 2. The CDR3 contains 13 residues. The germline V gene encodes CDR1 SGHNT and CDR2 YENEEA. This chain's CDR3 is CASSGQAGNTIYF. As DNA, the CDR3 is TGTGCCAGCAGCGGACAGGCGGGAAACACCATATATTTT.

The CDR3 region is CASSLHGTPNTGELFF. Written as DNA, the CDR3 is TGTGCCAGCAGCCTGCACGGGACACCGAACACCGGGGAGCTGTTTTTT. The chain couples TRBV7-2 to TRBJ2-2; TRBD1 is a possible D gene (6 bases). Per germline, CDR1 SGHTA and CDR2 FQGNSA. CDR3 size: 16 residues. V was cut by 5 bases and J by 0 bases, with 13 bases left in between.

The rearrangement joins TRBV19 to TRBJ1-3, with TRBD1 as a possible D gene (6 bases). This CDR3 region has 15 residues. Germline V CDR1 and CDR2: LNHDA, SQIVND (reference sequence). Trimming took off 8 bases at V and 0 bases at J, with 14 bases between the two ends. The CDR3: CASCRGDNSGNTIYF. In DNA, the CDR3 is TGTGCCAGTTGCAGGGGAGATAACTCTGGAAACACCATATATTTT.

The genes are TRBV27 and TRBJ2-7, with D perhaps matching TRBD2 (5 bases). This CDR3 contains 15 residues. Germline assignment: CDR1 MNHEY and CDR2 SMNVEV (reference sequence). V lost 6 bases and J lost 6, with 21 bases in between. The CDR3 reads CASRGVAVGGGEQYF. DNA for the CDR3: TGTGCCAGCAGGGGAGTCGCGGTAGGAGGAGGCGAGCAGTACTTC.

Comment on this clone: One junction end does not reproduce the germline sequence, and a read error may be involved. The chain joins TRBV19 to TRBJ1-2, with 10 nucleotides matching TRBD1. The CDR3 length is 15 residues. Germline CDR1 LNHDA, CDR2 SQIVND (reference sequence). CDR3 amino acids: CASSMPGQGYLGFAF. In DNA form, the CDR3 reads TGTGCCAGTAGTATGCCGGGACAGGGGTATCTTGGATTCGCCTTC.

The V call is TRBV18, the J call TRBJ2-2; D may be TRBD2 (5 bases). Trimming left V 3 bases short and J 1 base short, with 9 bases between. Germline V gives CDR1 KGHSH, CDR2 LQKENI. This CDR3 has 15 amino acids. The CDR3 loop is CASSPREGNTGELFF. CDR3 nucleotides: TGTGCCAGCTCACCTCGGGAAGGGAACACCGGGGAGCTGTTTTTT.

This clone turned up a few times. This rearrangement joins TRBV4-3 to TRBJ2-7; a weak D match, TRBD2 (5 bases). V gave up 7 bases and J gave up 2 bases, with 15 bases separating them. Germline loops: CDR1 LGHNA, CDR2 YSLEER. This CDR3 contains 14 residues. The CDR3 is CASTTREGPYEQYF. The CDR3 DNA reads TGCGCCAGCACCACACGAGAGGGCCCCTACGAGCAGTACTTC.

The CDR3 bases are TGCGCCAGCAGCTACGGACAGGGAGGGGTGATCACTGAAGCTTTCTTT. It yields the protein CASSYGQGGVITEAFF. J is TRBJ1-1 and V is TRBV5-1, with 8 bases aligning to TRBD1. CDR3 length: 16 residues. Germline CDR1 reads SGHRS; CDR2 reads YFSETQ. Trimming cost V 3 bases and J 4 bases; bases outside gene matches: 11.

J is TRBJ2-3 and V is TRBV7-9; maybe TRBD2 (6 bases). Germline V CDR1 and CDR2: SEHNR, FQNEAQ (reference sequence). V lost 6 bases, J lost 1 base, and 8 bases lay in between. The CDR3 runs to 13 residues. Here the CDR3 DNA reads TGTGCCAGCAGTACGGGGGGCACAGATACGCAGTATTTT. It yields the protein CASSTGGTDTQYF.

The V gene is TRBV6-6, the J gene TRBJ1-2; 7 nucleotides agree with TRBD1. Germline loops: CDR1 MNHNY, CDR2 SVGAGI (reference sequence). V lost 6 bases, J lost 5 bases, and 12 bases stayed unmatched. The CDR3 covers 15 residues. The chain's CDR3 is CASSPGTAKGYGYTF. The CDR3 coding sequence is TGTGCCAGCAGCCCCGGGACAGCGAAGGGATATGGCTACACCTTC.

This clone was counted only a few times. The rearrangement links TRBV7-9 to TRBJ1-1; 7 nucleotides match TRBD1. This CDR3 has 15 residues. Germline assignment: CDR1 SEHNR and CDR2 FQNEAQ (reference sequence). With 5 bases clipped from V and 6 bases from J, the junction kept 12 bases outside the gene matches. The CDR3 DNA reads TGTGCCAGCAGCCTGGGACAGCCGGGTGTCCCTGAAGCTTTCTTT. Its translation: CASSLGQPGVPEAFF. Combining the CDR3 with reference TRBV7-9 and TRBJ1-1 gives the whole variable domain DTGVSQNPRHKITKRGQNVTFRCDPISEHNRLYWYRQTLGQGPEFLTYFQNEAQLEKSRLLSDRFSAERPKGSFSTLEIQRTEQGDSAMYLCASSLGQPGVPEAFFGQGTRLTVV.